This T cell receptor (beta chain) was identified in a study of blood T cell repertoires in COVID-19. Study as a whole: Sample material is recorded as cDNA or gDNA derived from T cells, B-cell-depleted T cells, or PBMCs.

Cohorts were based on clinical histories the participants reported. Recovery among Cohort 3 donors was established by two negative PCRs, clearance, or symptom resolution. Germline V CDR1 and CDR2: LGHDT, YNNKEL (reference sequence). V trimming: 0 bases; J trimming: 3 bases; junction bases outside the gene matches: 6. The CDR3 spans 17 residues. Produced via immunoSEQ multiplex PCR; TCRdb's table is partial and in-frame only. The sample has almost 250,000 clones; more than 85% are singletons. The sample was PBMCs or T cells enriched from blood (not recorded which). The clonotype originates from a woman between 50 and 59 years old who had recovered from COVID-19. The chain joins TRBV3-1 (or the pseudogene TRBV3-2) to TRBJ2-1; 9 bases align to TRBD2. The CDR3 loop reads CASSQDLVAGVYNEQFF. DNA for the CDR3: TGTGCCAGCAGCCAAGATCTGGTAGCGGGAGTCTACAATGAGCAGTTCTTC.